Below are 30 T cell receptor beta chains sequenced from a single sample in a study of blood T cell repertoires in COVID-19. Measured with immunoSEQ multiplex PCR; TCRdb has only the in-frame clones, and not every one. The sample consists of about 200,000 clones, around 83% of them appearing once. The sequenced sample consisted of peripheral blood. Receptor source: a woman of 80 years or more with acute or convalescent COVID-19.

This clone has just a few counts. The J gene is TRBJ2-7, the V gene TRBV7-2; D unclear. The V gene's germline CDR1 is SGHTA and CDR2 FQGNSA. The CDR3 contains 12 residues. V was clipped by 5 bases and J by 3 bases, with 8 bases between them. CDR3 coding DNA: TGTGCCAGCAGCCCCTCCAGCTACGAGCAGTACTTC. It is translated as CASSPSSYEQYF.

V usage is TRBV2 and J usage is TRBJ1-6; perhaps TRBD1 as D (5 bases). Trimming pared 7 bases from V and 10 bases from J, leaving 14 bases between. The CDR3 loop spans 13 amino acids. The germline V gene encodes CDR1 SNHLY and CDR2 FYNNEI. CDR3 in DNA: TGTGCCAGCATACAGGAAGTTGGGTCACCCCTCCACTTT. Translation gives CASIQEVGSPLHF.

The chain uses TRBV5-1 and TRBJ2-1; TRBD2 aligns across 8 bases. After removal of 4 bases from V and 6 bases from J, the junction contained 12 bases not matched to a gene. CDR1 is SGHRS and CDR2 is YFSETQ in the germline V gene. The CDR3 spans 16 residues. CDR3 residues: CASSSTSGPFGNEQFF. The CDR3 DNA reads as TGCGCCAGCAGCAGTACTAGCGGTCCCTTTGGCAATGAGCAGTTCTTC.

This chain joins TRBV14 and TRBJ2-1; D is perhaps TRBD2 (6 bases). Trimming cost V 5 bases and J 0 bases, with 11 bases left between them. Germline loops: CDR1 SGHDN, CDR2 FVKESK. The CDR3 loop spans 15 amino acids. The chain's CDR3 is CASSVVGGSYNEQFF. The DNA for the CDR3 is TGTGCCAGCAGCGTCGTGGGGGGCTCCTACAATGAGCAGTTCTTC.

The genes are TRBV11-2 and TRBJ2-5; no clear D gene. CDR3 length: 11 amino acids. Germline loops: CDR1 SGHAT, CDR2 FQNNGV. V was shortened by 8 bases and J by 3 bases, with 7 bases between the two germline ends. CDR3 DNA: TGTGCCAGCTCCCCCGAAGAGACCCAGTACTTC. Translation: CASSPEETQYF.

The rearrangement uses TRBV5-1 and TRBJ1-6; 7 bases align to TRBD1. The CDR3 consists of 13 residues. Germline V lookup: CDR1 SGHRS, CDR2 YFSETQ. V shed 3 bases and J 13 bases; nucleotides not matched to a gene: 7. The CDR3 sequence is CASSWTGLEPLHF. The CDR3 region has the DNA TGCGCCAGCAGCTGGACAGGACTGGAGCCCCTCCACTTT. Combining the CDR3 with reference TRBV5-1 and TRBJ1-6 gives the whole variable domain KAGVTQTPRYLIKTRGQQVTLSCSPISGHRSVSWYQQTPGQGLQFLFEYFSETQRNKGNFPGRFSGRQFSNSRSEMNVSTLELGDSALYLCASSWTGLEPLHFGNGTRLTVT.

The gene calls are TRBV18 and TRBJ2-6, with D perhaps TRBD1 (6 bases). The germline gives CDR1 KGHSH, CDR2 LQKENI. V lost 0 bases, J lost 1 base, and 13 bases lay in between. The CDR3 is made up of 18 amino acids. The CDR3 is CASSPPGTLLSGANVLTF. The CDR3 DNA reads TGTGCCAGCTCACCACCCGGGACACTCCTTTCTGGGGCCAACGTCCTGACTTTC.

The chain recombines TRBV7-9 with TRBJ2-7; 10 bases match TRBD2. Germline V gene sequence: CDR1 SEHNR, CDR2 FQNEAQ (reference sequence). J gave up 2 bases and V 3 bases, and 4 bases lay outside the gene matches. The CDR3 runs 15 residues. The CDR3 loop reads CASSLASGSTYEQYF. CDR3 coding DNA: TGTGCCAGCAGCTTGGCTAGCGGGAGTACCTACGAGCAGTACTTC.

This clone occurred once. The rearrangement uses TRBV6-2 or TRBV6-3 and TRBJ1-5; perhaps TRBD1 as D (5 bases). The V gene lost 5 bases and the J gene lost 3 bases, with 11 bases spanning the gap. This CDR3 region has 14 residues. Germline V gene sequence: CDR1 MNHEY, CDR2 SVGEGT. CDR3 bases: TGTGCCAGCAGTCGAGACAGTACCAATCAGCCCCAGCATTTT. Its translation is CASSRDSTNQPQHF.

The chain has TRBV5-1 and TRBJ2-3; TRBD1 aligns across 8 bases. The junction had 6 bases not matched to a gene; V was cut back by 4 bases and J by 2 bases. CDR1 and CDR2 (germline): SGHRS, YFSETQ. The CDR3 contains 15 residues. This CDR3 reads CASSPGQGLTDTQYF. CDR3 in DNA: TGCGCCAGCAGCCCCGGACAGGGTCTCACAGATACGCAGTATTTT. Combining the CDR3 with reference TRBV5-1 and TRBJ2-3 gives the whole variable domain KAGVTQTPRYLIKTRGQQVTLSCSPISGHRSVSWYQQTPGQGLQFLFEYFSETQRNKGNFPGRFSGRQFSNSRSEMNVSTLELGDSALYLCASSPGQGLTDTQYFGPGTRLTVL.

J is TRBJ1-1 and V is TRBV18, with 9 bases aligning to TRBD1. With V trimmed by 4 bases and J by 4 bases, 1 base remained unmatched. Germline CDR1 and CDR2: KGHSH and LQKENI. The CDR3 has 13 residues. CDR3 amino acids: CASSRQGGTEAFF. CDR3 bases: TGTGCCAGCTCACGACAGGGGGGCACTGAAGCTTTCTTT.

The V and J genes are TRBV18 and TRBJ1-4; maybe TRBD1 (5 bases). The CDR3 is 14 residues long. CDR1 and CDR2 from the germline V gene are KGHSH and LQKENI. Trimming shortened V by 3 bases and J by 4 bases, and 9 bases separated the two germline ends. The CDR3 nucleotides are TGTGCCAGCTCACCGGGGGGTTTTAATGAAAAACTGTTTTTT. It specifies CASSPGGFNEKLFF.

CDR3 nucleotide sequence: TGTGCCAGTAGTATGGGGCGGGACTACGAGCAGTACTTC. This gives the protein CASSMGRDYEQYF. The V call is TRBV19, the J call TRBJ2-7, with a weak D call TRBD2 (6 bases). Trimming stripped 3 bases from V and 3 bases from J, with 9 bases between. Germline CDR1 reads LNHDA; CDR2 reads SQIVND (reference sequence). The CDR3 extends over 13 amino acids.

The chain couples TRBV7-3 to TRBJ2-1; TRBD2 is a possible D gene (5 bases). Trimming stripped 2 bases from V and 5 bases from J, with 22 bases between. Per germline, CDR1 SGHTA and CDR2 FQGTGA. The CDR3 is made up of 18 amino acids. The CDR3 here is CASSLPGVAGPENNEQFF. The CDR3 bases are TGTGCCAGCAGCTTACCCGGGGTAGCCGGCCCCGAAAACAATGAGCAGTTCTTC. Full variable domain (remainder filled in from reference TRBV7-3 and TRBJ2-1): GAGVSQTPSNKVTEKGKYVELRCDPISGHTALYWYRQSLGQGPEFLIYFQGTGAADDSGLPNDRFFAVRPEGSVSTLKIQRTERGDSAVYLCASSLPGVAGPENNEQFFGPGTRLTVL.

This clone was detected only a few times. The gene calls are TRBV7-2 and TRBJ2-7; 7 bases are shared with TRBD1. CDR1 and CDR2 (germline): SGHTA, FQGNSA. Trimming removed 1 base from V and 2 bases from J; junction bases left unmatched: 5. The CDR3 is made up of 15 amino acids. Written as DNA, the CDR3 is TGTGCCAGCAGCTTAGGGGCAGGGGGTCCCTACGAGCAGTACTTC. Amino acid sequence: CASSLGAGGPYEQYF.

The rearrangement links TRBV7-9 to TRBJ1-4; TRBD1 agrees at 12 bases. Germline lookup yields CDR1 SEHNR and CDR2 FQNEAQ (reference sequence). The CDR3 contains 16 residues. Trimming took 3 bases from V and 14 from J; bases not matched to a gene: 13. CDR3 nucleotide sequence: TGTGCCAGCAGCTTTCACCCGGGACAGGGGGCGACTGGGCTGTTTTTT. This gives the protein CASSFHPGQGATGLFF.

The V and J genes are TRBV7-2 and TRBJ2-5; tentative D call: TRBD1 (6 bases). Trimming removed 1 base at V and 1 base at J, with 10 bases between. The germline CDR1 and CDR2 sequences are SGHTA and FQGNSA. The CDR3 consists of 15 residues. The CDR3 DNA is TGTGCCAGCAGCTTAGTCCGGGACATCCAAGAGACCCAGTACTTC. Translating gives CASSLVRDIQETQYF.

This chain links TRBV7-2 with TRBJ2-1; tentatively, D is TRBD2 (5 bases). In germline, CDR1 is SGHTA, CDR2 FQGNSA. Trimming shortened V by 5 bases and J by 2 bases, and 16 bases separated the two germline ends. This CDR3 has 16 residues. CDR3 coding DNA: TGTGCCAGCAGCACGACGCCGCGGGTGGCCTACAATGAGCAGTTCTTC. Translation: CASSTTPRVAYNEQFF. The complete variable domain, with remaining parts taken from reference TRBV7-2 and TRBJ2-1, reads GAGVSQSPSNKVTEKGKDVELRCDPISGHTALYWYRQSLGQGLEFLIYFQGNSAPDKSGLPSDRFSAERTGGSVSTLTIQRTQQEDSAVYLCASSTTPRVAYNEQFFGPGTRLTVL.

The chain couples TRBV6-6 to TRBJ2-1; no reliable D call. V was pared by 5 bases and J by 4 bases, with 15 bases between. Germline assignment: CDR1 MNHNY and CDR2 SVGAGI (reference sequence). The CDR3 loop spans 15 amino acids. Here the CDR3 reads CASSPYETRYNEQFF. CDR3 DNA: TGTGCCAGCAGTCCCTATGAGACAAGGTACAATGAGCAGTTCTTC.

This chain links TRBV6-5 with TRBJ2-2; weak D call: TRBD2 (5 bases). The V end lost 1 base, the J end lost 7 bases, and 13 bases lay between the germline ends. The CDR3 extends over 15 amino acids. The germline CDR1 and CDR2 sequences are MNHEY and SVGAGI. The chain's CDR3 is CASSYLTEGSGELFF. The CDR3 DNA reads TGTGCCAGCAGTTACTTAACGGAAGGGAGCGGGGAGCTGTTTTTT.

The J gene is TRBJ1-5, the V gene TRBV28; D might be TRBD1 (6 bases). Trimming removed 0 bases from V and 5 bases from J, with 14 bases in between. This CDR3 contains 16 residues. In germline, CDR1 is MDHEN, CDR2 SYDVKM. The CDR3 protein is CASSLWDRQEYQPQHF. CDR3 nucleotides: TGTGCCAGCAGTTTATGGGACAGACAAGAGTATCAGCCCCAGCATTTT.

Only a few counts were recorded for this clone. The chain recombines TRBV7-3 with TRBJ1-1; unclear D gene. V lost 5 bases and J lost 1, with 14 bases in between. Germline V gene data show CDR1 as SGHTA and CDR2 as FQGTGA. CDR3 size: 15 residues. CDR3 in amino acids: CASSPNTNRNTEAFF. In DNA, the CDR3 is TGTGCCAGCAGCCCCAACACGAACAGGAACACTGAAGCTTTCTTT.

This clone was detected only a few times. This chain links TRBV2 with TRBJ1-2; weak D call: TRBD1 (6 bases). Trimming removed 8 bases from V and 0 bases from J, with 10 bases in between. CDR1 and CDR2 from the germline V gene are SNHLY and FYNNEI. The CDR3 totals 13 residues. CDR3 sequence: CASSGETNYGYTF. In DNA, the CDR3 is TGTGCCAGCTCAGGGGAAACTAACTATGGCTACACCTTC.

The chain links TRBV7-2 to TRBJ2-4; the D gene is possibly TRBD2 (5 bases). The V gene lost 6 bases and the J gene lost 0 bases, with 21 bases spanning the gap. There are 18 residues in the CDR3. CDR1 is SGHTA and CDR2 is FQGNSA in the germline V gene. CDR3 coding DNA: TGTGCCAGCAGTCGAAGGACTGGAAAGAACCTAGCCAAAAACATTCAGTACTTC. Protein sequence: CASSRRTGKNLAKNIQYF.

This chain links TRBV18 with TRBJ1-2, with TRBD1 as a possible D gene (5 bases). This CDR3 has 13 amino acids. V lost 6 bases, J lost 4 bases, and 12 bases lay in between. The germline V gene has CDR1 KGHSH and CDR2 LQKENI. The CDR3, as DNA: TGTGCCAGCTCGCGGGACCGCCTCTATGGCTACACCTTC. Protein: CASSRDRLYGYTF. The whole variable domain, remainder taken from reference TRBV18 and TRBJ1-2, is NAGVMQNPRHLVRRRGQEARLRCSPMKGHSHVYWYRQLPEEGLKFMVYLQKENIIDESGMPKERFSAEFPKEGPSILRIQQVVRGDSAAYFCASSRDRLYGYTFGSGTRLTVV.

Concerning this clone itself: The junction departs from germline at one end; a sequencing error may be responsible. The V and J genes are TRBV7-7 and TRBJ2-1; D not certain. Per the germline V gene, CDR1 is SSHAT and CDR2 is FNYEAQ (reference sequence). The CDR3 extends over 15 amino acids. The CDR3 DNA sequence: TGTGCTAGCAGCGTAATGGGCCCCTCCTACAATGAGCAGTTCTTC. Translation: CASSVMGPSYNEQFF.

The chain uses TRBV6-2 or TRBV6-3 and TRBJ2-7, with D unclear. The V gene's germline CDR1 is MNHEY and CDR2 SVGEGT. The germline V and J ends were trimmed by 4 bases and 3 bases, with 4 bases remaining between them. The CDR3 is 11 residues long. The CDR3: CASSFGYEQYF. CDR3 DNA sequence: TGTGCCAGCAGTTTCGGCTACGAGCAGTACTTC.

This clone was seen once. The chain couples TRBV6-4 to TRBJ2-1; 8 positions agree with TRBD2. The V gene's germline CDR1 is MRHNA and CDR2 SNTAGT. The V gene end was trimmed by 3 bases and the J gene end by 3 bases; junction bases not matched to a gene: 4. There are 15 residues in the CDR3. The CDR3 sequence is CASSETSAYYNEQFF. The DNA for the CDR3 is TGTGCCAGCAGTGAGACTAGCGCCTACTACAATGAGCAGTTCTTC.

This chain's CDR3 is CASISLSGRPSWEQFF. The CDR3 DNA sequence: TGTGCCAGCATCTCTCTTAGCGGGAGGCCGTCTTGGGAGCAGTTCTTC. This chain joins TRBV5-5 and TRBJ2-1, with 10 nucleotides matching TRBD2. CDR3 length: 16 residues. Trimming at V came to 6 bases and at J to 10 bases, leaving 16 bases not matched to a gene. Germline V gene data show CDR1 as SGHKS and CDR2 as YYEKEE (reference sequence).

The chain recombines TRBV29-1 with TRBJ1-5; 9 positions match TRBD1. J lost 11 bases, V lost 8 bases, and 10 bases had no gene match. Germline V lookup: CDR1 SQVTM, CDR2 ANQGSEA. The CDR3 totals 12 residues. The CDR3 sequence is CSTRTGEGAQHF. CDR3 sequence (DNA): TGCAGCACACGGACAGGGGAAGGTGCCCAGCATTTT.